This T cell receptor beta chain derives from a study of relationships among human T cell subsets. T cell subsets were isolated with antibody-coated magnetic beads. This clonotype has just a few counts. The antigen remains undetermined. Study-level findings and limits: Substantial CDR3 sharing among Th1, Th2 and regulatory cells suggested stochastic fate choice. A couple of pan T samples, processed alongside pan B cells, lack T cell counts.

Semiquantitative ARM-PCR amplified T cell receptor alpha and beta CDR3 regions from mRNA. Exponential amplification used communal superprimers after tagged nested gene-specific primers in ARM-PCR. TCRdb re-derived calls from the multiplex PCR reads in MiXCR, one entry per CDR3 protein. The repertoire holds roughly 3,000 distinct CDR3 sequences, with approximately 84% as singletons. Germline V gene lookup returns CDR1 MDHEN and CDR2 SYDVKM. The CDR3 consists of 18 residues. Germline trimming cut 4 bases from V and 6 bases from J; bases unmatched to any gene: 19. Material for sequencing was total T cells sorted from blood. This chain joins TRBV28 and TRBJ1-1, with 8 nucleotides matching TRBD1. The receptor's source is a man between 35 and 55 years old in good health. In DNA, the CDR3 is TGTGCCAGCAGTTCTCAGTTTTGGGGGCAGGGGGCGGGCCCTGAAGCTTTCTTT. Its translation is CASSSQFWGQGAGPEAFF.